The next 5 T cell receptor beta chains were all read from a single sample in a study of cytomegalovirus exposure and HLA in healthy donors (dated by TCRdb to 2017 to 2019). The receptor library was made with the immunoSEQ multiplex PCR assay. A mixture of 60 forward primers for TCR Vbeta segments and 13 reverse primers for TCR Jbeta segments was used in the multiplex PCR. The immuneACCESS repertoire file appears here via TCRdb, limited to in-frame rearrangements. These files lack a portion of the clones; in checked studies, under half of the deficit traces to unresolved V genes, and the cause of the others is not known. The sample table shows approximately 95,000 clones, and nearly 80% are seen once. Roughly 4.3% of the sample is taken by the ten largest. The specimen sequenced was PBMCs. The receptors were gathered from a woman aged 40 to 49 in good health and CMV-seropositive.

The gene calls are TRBV5-1 and TRBJ2-7, with 7 bases identical to TRBD2. The V segment lost 2 bases and the J segment 2 bases; nucleotides outside the gene matches: 10. The CDR3 contains 16 residues. Germline V lookup: CDR1 SGHRS, CDR2 YFSETQ. The CDR3 nucleotides are TGCGCCAGCAGCTTTGTTTCGGGAGGAACACCCTACGAGCAGTACTTC. It translates to CASSFVSGGTPYEQYF.

The V and J genes are TRBV29-1 and TRBJ2-5; 7 nucleotides match TRBD1. This CDR3 is 12 amino acids long. V lost 6 bases to trimming and J lost 3 bases; unmatched junction nucleotides: 4. CDR1 and CDR2 (germline): SQVTM, ANQGSEA. The CDR3 protein is CSVRTGKETQYF. In DNA form, the CDR3 reads TGCAGCGTAAGGACAGGAAAAGAGACCCAGTACTTC.

The rearrangement links TRBV5-4 to TRBJ2-2, with 7 nucleotides matching TRBD2. V dropped 7 bases and J dropped 4; count of bases not matched to a gene: 7. The germline V gene encodes CDR1 SGHNT and CDR2 YYREEE (reference sequence). The CDR3 length is 14 residues. The CDR3 is CASQGAGATGELFF. In DNA, the CDR3 is TGTGCCAGCCAAGGGGCGGGAGCCACCGGGGAGCTGTTTTTT.

J is TRBJ1-1 and V is TRBV18; the D gene is possibly TRBD1 (6 bases). The CDR3 runs to 14 residues. The V and J ends lost 3 bases and 0 bases respectively, with 8 bases between them. Germline V lookup: CDR1 KGHSH, CDR2 LQKENI. CDR3 coding DNA: TGTGCCAGCTCACCGGACAGCCTGAACACTGAAGCTTTCTTT. Its translation is CASSPDSLNTEAFF.

The chain links TRBV2 to TRBJ2-7; TRBD1 matches 7 bases. Germline trimming cut 6 bases from V and 6 bases from J; bases unmatched to any gene: 14. This CDR3 has 15 residues. Germline V gene data show CDR1 as SNHLY and CDR2 as FYNNEI. The CDR3 coding sequence is TGTGCCAGCAGCGGGGTTTGGACAGGTGATGGCGAGCAGTACTTC. Amino acid sequence: CASSGVWTGDGEQYF.